This entry lists 16 T cell receptor beta chains sequenced from one sample in a study of blood T cell repertoires in COVID-19. TCRdb keeps only in-frame clones here, not all; method: immunoSEQ multiplex PCR. The table lists 65,000 or so clones, 80% to 85% of them singletons. Sequenced: peripheral blood. These receptors came from a man aged 25-45 years with COVID-19, enrolled during active disease.

This clone has only a few counts. This chain connects TRBV5-5 to TRBJ1-2; TRBD1 matches 9 bases. The germline CDR1 and CDR2 sequences are SGHKS and YYEKEE (reference sequence). V was clipped by 4 bases and J by 4 bases; unmatched bases: 8. The CDR3 contains 15 residues. DNA of the CDR3: TGTGCCAGCAGCCCGAGACAGGGGGGTTCCTATGGCTACACCTTC. Amino acids: CASSPRQGGSYGYTF.

V usage is TRBV7-9 and J usage is TRBJ1-2, with 7 bases lining up with TRBD1. Germline CDR1 and CDR2: SEHNR and FQNEAQ (reference sequence). This CDR3 is 15 amino acids long. J lost 2 bases, V lost 0 bases, and 3 bases had no gene match. Here the CDR3 DNA reads TGTGCCAGCAGCTTAGCGGGACAGACGAACTATGGCTACACCTTC. This gives the protein CASSLAGQTNYGYTF.

This clone has just one count. The V gene is TRBV5-5, the J gene TRBJ2-1, with 9 bases identical to TRBD2. Germline trimming cut 4 bases from V and 6 bases from J; bases unmatched to any gene: 8. Germline CDR1 is SGHKS and CDR2 is YYEKEE (reference sequence). The CDR3 totals 15 residues. This CDR3 is CASSLRREGFNEQFF. For the CDR3, the DNA is TGTGCCAGCAGCCTCAGGCGGGAGGGATTCAATGAGCAGTTCTTC. Together with reference TRBV5-5 and TRBJ2-1, the CDR3 gives the full variable domain: DAGVTQSPTHLIKTRGQQVTLRCSPISGHKSVSWYQQVLGQGPQFIFQYYEKEERGRGNFPDRFSARQFPNYSSELNVNALLLGDSALYLCASSLRREGFNEQFFGPGTRLTVL.

This sequence joins TRBV6-5 and TRBJ2-2; D is unresolved. CDR3 length: 12 residues. Trimming removed 6 bases from V and 8 bases from J, with 10 bases in between. CDR1 and CDR2 from the germline V gene are MNHEY and SVGAGI. CDR3 nucleotide sequence: TGTGCCAGCAGCCGCAACTTAGGGGAGCTGTTTTTT. Translation: CASSRNLGELFF.

The chain is built from TRBV7-6 and TRBJ1-2, with 10 nucleotides matching TRBD1. Per the germline V gene, CDR1 is SGHVS and CDR2 is FNYEAQ. V lost 5 bases, J lost 8 bases, and 11 bases stayed unmatched. The CDR3 length is 15 residues. The CDR3 DNA is TGTGCCAGCAGCCCAGGACAGGGGGAGTATAAGGGCTACACCTTC. It encodes CASSPGQGEYKGYTF.

J is TRBJ1-1 and V is TRBV28; D remains unclear. Trimming took off 2 bases at V and 9 bases at J, with 16 bases between the two ends. This CDR3 spans 14 amino acids. Germline V lookup: CDR1 MDHEN, CDR2 SYDVKM. CDR3 in amino acids: CASSLGSGSLKAFF. CDR3 nucleotides: TGTGCCAGCAGTTTAGGCTCCGGGTCCCTCAAAGCTTTCTTT.

J is TRBJ1-6 and V is TRBV7-9, with 8 nucleotides matching TRBD1. The germline CDR1 and CDR2 sequences are SEHNR and FQNEAQ (reference sequence). V shed 6 bases and J 4 bases; nucleotides not matched to a gene: 8. This CDR3 contains 16 residues. In nucleotides, the CDR3 is TGTGCCAGCAGATCACAGGGGGAGACTTATAATTCACCCCTCCACTTT. This gives the protein CASRSQGETYNSPLHF.

The J gene is TRBJ1-1, the V gene TRBV2; TRBD1 matches at 7 bases. Germline V CDR1 and CDR2: SNHLY, FYNNEI. The CDR3 loop spans 14 amino acids. V shed 6 bases, J shed 4 bases, and the junction held 8 bases outside the gene matches. DNA of the CDR3: TGTGCCAGCAGCACAGGGGCGGGGGGCACTGAAGCTTTCTTT. Its protein product is CASSTGAGGTEAFF.

CDR3 amino acids: CASSYPISAAPYEQYF. The CDR3 coding sequence is TGTGCCAGCAGTTATCCCATTAGCGCAGCACCCTACGAGCAGTACTTC. The chain joins TRBV6-2 or TRBV6-3 to TRBJ2-7; possibly TRBD2 for D (5 bases). Per germline, CDR1 MNHEY and CDR2 SVGEGT. Trimming cost V 3 bases and J 2 bases, with 17 bases left between them. The CDR3 runs to 16 residues.

This sequence joins TRBV5-1 and TRBJ1-2, with D unresolved. Trimming took off 2 bases at V and 6 bases at J, with 17 bases between the two ends. CDR1 is SGHRS and CDR2 is YFSETQ in the germline V gene. This CDR3 spans 15 amino acids. CDR3 bases: TGCGCCAGCAGCTTAATACTGTCCGGTCCAAATGGCTACACCTTC. Its protein product is CASSLILSGPNGYTF.

This rearrangement joins TRBV30 to TRBJ2-4; weak D call: TRBD1 (5 bases). With 8 bases removed from V and 3 bases from J, the gap between germline ends came to 14 bases. The germline V gene encodes CDR1 GTSNPN and CDR2 SVGIG (reference sequence). The CDR3 sequence is 13 residues long. CDR3 loop: CARSGPHKNIQYF. CDR3 coding DNA: TGTGCCCGTTCAGGGCCCCACAAAAACATTCAGTACTTC.

The gene calls are TRBV6-6 and TRBJ1-1; tentatively, D is TRBD1 (5 bases). Germline CDR1 and CDR2: MNHNY and SVGAGI (reference sequence). This CDR3 has 14 residues. Trimming shortened V by 2 bases and J by 5 bases, and 12 bases separated the two germline ends. The CDR3 reads CASSYRTHATEAFF. The CDR3, as DNA: TGTGCCAGCAGTTACAGGACACATGCAACTGAAGCTTTCTTT.

V usage is TRBV28 and J usage is TRBJ2-7; 10 nucleotides match TRBD2. Losses at the gene ends were 2 bases for V and 1 base for J; bases not matched to a gene: 2. The CDR3 extends over 15 amino acids. Germline-derived CDR1 and CDR2 are MDHEN and SYDVKM. DNA for the CDR3: TGTGCCAGCAGTTTAACTAGCGGGGATTCCTACGAGCAGTACTTC. It is translated as CASSLTSGDSYEQYF.

The gene calls are TRBV5-6 and TRBJ2-5; TRBD1 agrees at 9 bases. V lost 2 bases to trimming and J lost 7 bases; unmatched junction nucleotides: 9. CDR1 is SGHDT and CDR2 is YYEEEE in the germline V gene. The CDR3 runs to 15 residues. In DNA, the CDR3 is TGTGCCAGCAGCTTCGGGGGACAGGGACTCGGGACCCAGTACTTC. Translation: CASSFGGQGLGTQYF.

The genes are TRBV2 and TRBJ1-5; 8 bases align to TRBD1. In germline, CDR1 is SNHLY, CDR2 FYNNEI. V lost 6 bases and J lost 3; bases outside the gene matches: 10. The CDR3 is 16 amino acids. The CDR3 region is CASREGQAKPNQPQHF. CDR3 sequence (DNA): TGTGCCAGCAGGGAGGGACAGGCAAAGCCCAATCAGCCCCAGCATTTT.

J is TRBJ2-7 and V is TRBV4-2; D may be TRBD2 (6 bases). Trimming left V 1 base short and J 5 bases short, with 12 bases between. Germline V gene data show CDR1 as LGHNA and CDR2 as YNFKEQ. The CDR3 length is 14 residues. The CDR3 region has the DNA TGTGCCAGCAGCCAAGCGGGAGAAATCAACGAGCAGTACTTC. This translates into CASSQAGEINEQYF.